Given below is one TCR beta chain in context. Its cognate antigen is unknown. The entry originates in a study of Ad26.COV2.S vaccination and SARS-CoV-2 variants. Whole-study findings and limits: Responses of spike-specific T cells (both CD8+ and CD4+) reportedly showed substantial breadth after vaccination.

The treatment here: 15 to 20 received Ad26.COV2.S at low or high dose, single or two shots; 5 received placebo; per-sample allocation not given. Day 63 following the first vaccine or placebo injection was when the samples were taken. The assay was immunoSEQ multiplex PCR, and TCRdb's table has in-frame clones only and misses some. The table includes some 520,000 clones, around 90% detected once. The source is a person aged 18-65 years who received the Ad26.COV2.S COVID-19 vaccine or a placebo. Sequences were derived from peripheral blood, sampled in a trial of Ad26.COV2.S vaccine versus placebo.

The CDR3 DNA follows: TGCAGTGCTAGATCAGGGACCGAGCAGTACTTC. Amino acids: CSARSGTEQYF. V is TRBV20-1 and J is TRBJ2-7, with D perhaps given as TRBD1 or TRBD2 (5 bases each). Germline CDR1 DFQATT, CDR2 SNEGSKA (reference sequence). This CDR3 has 11 residues. V shed 2 bases and J shed 6 bases, with 8 bases lying between them.